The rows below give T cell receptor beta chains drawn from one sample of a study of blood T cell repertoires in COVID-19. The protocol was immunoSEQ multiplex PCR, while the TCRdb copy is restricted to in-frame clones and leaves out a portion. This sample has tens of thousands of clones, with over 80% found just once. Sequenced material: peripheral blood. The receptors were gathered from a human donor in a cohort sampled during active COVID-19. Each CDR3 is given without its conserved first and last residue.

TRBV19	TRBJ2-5	ASSREIRETQY
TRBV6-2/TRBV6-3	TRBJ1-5	ASSSRQDQPQH
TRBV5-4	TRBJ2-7	ASSLDPQGYEQY
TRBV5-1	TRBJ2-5	ASSSGLAGGETQY
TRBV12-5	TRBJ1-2	ASGSPPGPSGYT
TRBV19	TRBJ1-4	ASSIGKGANEKLF
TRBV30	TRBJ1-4	AWDGRGKEKLF
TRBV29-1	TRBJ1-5	SVVAGAGGSQH
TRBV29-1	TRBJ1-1	SVETTDSNTEAF
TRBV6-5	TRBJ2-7	ASSYSSRLSKYEQY
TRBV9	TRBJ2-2	ASTSNTGELF
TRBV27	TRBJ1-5	ASSFSRLEQPQH
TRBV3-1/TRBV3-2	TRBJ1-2	ASSRLQGSDYGYT
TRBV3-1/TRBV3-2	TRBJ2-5	ASSPQYRGFQETQY
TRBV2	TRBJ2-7	ASRGTSGAYEQY
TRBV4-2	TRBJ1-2	ASSPSGTASVYGYT
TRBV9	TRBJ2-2	ASSVEDSPTGELF
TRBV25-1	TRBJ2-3	AAGYSFPDTQY
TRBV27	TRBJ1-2	ASSLSLGQGPGGYT
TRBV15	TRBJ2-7	ATSVSGSPSYEQY
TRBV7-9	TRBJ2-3	ASSLGLAGVSDTQY
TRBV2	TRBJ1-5	ASSEDGTPDYSNQPQH
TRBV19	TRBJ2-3	ASSPPRLAGVSDTQY
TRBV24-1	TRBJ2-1	ATSDPGTSGKGLYNEQF
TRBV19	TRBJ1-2	ASNSWGPLYGYT
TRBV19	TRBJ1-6	ASQDSYNSPLH
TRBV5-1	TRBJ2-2	ASSHRRGNTGELF
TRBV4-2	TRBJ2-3	ATGGGGSSAPTDTQY
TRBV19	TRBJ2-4	ASSMGRLGAKNIQY
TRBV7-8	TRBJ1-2	ASSLYQEAGGYT
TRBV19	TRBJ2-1	ASSIQLLRDEQF
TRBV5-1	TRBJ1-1	ASSLQGGYTEAF
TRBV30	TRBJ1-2	AWTTGVNYGYT
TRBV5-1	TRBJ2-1	ASSSSGRFNEQF
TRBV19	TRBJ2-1	ASSKDSRSTGIYNEQF
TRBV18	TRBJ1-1	ASSRDRLNTEAF
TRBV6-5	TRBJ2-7	ASSQGGNYEQY
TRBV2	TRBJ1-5	ASMEATGPDQPQH
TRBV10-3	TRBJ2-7	AISQGGQDEQY
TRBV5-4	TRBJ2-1	ASSGTSGRRSNEQF
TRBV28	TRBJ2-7	ATVDRNYGRNPSYEQY
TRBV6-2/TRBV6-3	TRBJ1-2	ASSGDRGSGYT
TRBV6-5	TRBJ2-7	ASSADSYEQY
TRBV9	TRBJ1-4	ASSSGQFGNEKLF
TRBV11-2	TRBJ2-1	ASSLALTGPEQF
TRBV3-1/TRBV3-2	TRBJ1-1	ASSHADRGWTEAF
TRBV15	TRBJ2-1	ATSRVTSSYNEQF
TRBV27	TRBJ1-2	ASSPRRGNYGYT
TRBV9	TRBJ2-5	ASSPRRGREETQY
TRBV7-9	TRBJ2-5	ASSPGGAGGQETQY
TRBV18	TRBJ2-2	ASSPRGQGNTGELF
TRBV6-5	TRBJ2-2	ASSYSSGNTGELF
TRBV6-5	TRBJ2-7	ASSYSIQAYEQY